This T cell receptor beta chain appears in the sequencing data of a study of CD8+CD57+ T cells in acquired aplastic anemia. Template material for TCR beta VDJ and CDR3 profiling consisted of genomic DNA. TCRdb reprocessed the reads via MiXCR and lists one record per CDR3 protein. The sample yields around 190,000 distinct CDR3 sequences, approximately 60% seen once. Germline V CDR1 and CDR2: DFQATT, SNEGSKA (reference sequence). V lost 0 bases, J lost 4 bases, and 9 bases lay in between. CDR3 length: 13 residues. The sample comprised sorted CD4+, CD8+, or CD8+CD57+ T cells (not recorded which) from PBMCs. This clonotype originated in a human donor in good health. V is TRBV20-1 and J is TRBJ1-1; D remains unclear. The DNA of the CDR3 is TGCAGTGCTAGAGAGCGGGGTGGCACTGAAGCTTTCTTT. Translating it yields CSARERGGTEAFF.